The rows below give T cell receptor beta chains drawn from one sample of a study of blood T cell repertoires in COVID-19. Clones were sequenced by immunoSEQ multiplex PCR, and TCRdb holds only the in-frame ones, with some missing. The sample lists some 200,000 clones, over 75% occurring once. The material sequenced was peripheral blood. The source of these receptors is a man between 45 and 60 years old with COVID-19, enrolled during active disease. CDR3s include the opening cysteine and the closing phenylalanine or tryptophan.

j_gene	v_gene	CDR3aa
TRBJ2-7	TRBV24-1	CATSDTVRDFQYF
TRBJ1-1	TRBV15	CATSRDLATTEAFF
TRBJ2-3	TRBV5-4	CASSFAGTSGSTDTQYF
TRBJ2-2	TRBV18	CASSPPYQGFGTGELFF
TRBJ2-1	TRBV10-3	CAIRTGTGDNEQFF
TRBJ1-2	TRBV4-2	CASSQESGRINYGYTF
TRBJ2-7	TRBV5-4	CASSLGGLAGTYEQYF
TRBJ2-7	TRBV20-1	CSAKGQKEQYF
TRBJ2-7	TRBV18	CASSPGTGGDHEQYF
TRBJ2-7	TRBV15	CATSRDRGYEQYF
TRBJ2-1	TRBV4-2	CASSPSSGTDGEQFF
TRBJ2-7	TRBV10-3	CAISVSGAGSSYEQYF